The next 19 T cell receptor beta chains were all read from a single sample in a study of regulatory T cells in long-lasting Graves disease. Time point in this sample: newly diagnosed GD, antithyroid drugs for less than 3 months. RNA from PBMCs was the source of the TCR library. The authors built TCR beta libraries using iRepertoire HTBI primers and Arm-PCR of CDR3 regions. Using its own MiXCR run on the multiplex PCR reads, TCRdb lists one record per CDR3 protein. The sample includes 550,000 to 600,000 distinct CDR3 sequences, 15% to 20% of them seen just once. These data were also reused for a study on T cells in Graves' hyperthyroidism and ophthalmopathy.

The material was peripheral blood mononuclear cells (PBMCs), obtained at new diagnosis, from a patient treated with antithyroid drugs. These receptors originate from a man in his late teens or twenties with Graves disease.

This clonotype showed up just a few times. The V call is TRBV29-1, the J call TRBJ1-1; D is ambiguous. With 0 bases removed from V and 7 bases from J, the gap between germline ends came to 9 bases. Germline V lookup: CDR1 SQVTM, CDR2 ANQGSEA. The CDR3 loop spans 12 amino acids. DNA of the CDR3: TGCAGCGTTGAAGAAGCCCGGGGTGAAGCTTTCTTT. Encoded protein: CSVEEARGEAFF.

The CDR3 DNA reads TGTGCCAGCAGCACATTGGCGGGAGAGGAGACCCAGTACTTC. The encoded protein is CASSTLAGEETQYF. This chain uses TRBV7-6 with TRBJ2-5; TRBD2 matches 7 bases. The CDR3 covers 14 residues. Germline V lookup: CDR1 SGHVS, CDR2 FNYEAQ. Unmatched junction bases numbered 8, after V lost 5 bases and J lost 5 bases.

Ten or more counts support this clonotype. This sequence joins TRBV5-1 and TRBJ2-2, with 8 bases matching TRBD2. This CDR3 contains 16 residues. V dropped 2 bases and J dropped 6; count of bases not matched to a gene: 9. Germline V gene sequence: CDR1 SGHRS, CDR2 YFSETQ. The chain's CDR3 is CASSFLAGTLPGELFF. The CDR3 DNA is TGCGCCAGCAGCTTCTTAGCGGGAACTTTGCCCGGGGAGCTGTTTTTT.

This clonotype was counted ten times or more. The chain carries TRBV5-6 and TRBJ2-6; D may be TRBD2 (5 bases). CDR3 size: 14 residues. Germline CDR1 is SGHDT and CDR2 is YYEEEE. Trimming shortened V by 10 bases and J by 3 bases, and 14 bases separated the two germline ends. CDR3 nucleotides: TGTGCCGCCTCTGGAGGCGGTGGGGCCAACGTCCTGACTTTC. Translated: CAASGGGGANVLTF.

This clonotype was found many times. The chain combines TRBV5-1 with TRBJ1-6; no clear D. The germline V gene encodes CDR1 SGHRS and CDR2 YFSETQ. Trimming stripped 5 bases from V and 13 bases from J, with 16 bases between. This CDR3 is built from 13 residues. The CDR3 loop reads CASSSQDRGPLHF. As DNA, the CDR3 is TGCGCCAGCAGTTCCCAGGATCGAGGGCCCCTCCACTTT.

The V and J genes are TRBV27 and TRBJ2-7; TRBD1 is a possible D gene (5 bases). The germline V gene has CDR1 MNHEY and CDR2 SMNVEV (reference sequence). V was clipped by 8 bases and J by 2 bases, with 13 bases between them. The CDR3 consists of 13 residues. The CDR3 sequence is CASSTGKTYEQYF. The CDR3 DNA reads as TGTGCCAGCTCTACAGGCAAGACCTACGAGCAGTACTTC.

This clonotype has a count of ten or more. The chain uses TRBV7-8 and TRBJ2-5, with 8 positions matching TRBD1. Trimming removed 1 base from V and 6 bases from J; junction bases left unmatched: 4. The CDR3 covers 14 residues. CDR1 SGHVS and CDR2 FQNEAQ come from the germline V gene. The CDR3 bases are TGTGCCAGCAGCTTAGGATGGACAGGGCAGACCCAGTACTTC. Its protein product is CASSLGWTGQTQYF.

This clonotype turned up a few times. The rearrangement links TRBV12-3 or TRBV12-4 to TRBJ1-2, with a tentative D call TRBD1 (5 bases). Between the trimmed V and J ends, which lost 5 bases and 9 bases, there was a span of 13 bases. The CDR3 loop spans 12 amino acids. CDR3 sequence: CASSTGLRSYTF. CDR3 DNA: TGTGCCAGCAGTACGGGACTTCGCAGCTACACCTTC.

This clonotype was seen at least ten times. CDR3 bases: TGTGCCAGCAGGGGCCTAACTGAAGCTTTCTTT. Protein sequence: CASRGLTEAFF. The gene calls are TRBV27 and TRBJ1-1; no clear D. Trimming removed 6 bases at V and 5 bases at J, with 7 bases between. The CDR3 is 11 amino acids. Germline V gene lookup returns CDR1 MNHEY and CDR2 SMNVEV (reference sequence).

J is TRBJ2-4 and V is TRBV12-3 or TRBV12-4; possible D gene TRBD1, 5 bases. Trimming cost V 5 bases and J 0 bases, with 17 bases left between them. There are 17 residues in the CDR3. The CDR3, as DNA: TGTGCCAGCAGTCCGAGACAGACCTTCCTAGCCAAAAACATTCAGTACTTC. Translating gives CASSPRQTFLAKNIQYF.

This clonotype was counted at least ten times. J is TRBJ1-1 and V is TRBV6-2 or TRBV6-3; D unresolved. The CDR3 loop spans 13 amino acids. Between the trimmed V and J ends, which lost 5 bases and 8 bases, there was a span of 15 bases. Germline CDR1 reads MNHEY; CDR2 reads SVGEGT. CDR3 sequence: CASSEAVTAEAFF. DNA for the CDR3: TGTGCCAGCAGTGAAGCGGTCACCGCAGAAGCTTTCTTT.

This clonotype was recorded a few times. This chain uses TRBV25-1 with TRBJ2-6; D ambiguous. The length of the CDR3 is 17 residues. V lost 5 bases and J lost 0, with 14 bases in between. CDR1 and CDR2 from the germline V gene are MGHDK and SYGVNS. CDR3 amino acids: CASSPRAGSSGANVLTF. DNA of the CDR3: TGTGCCAGCAGTCCTAGGGCAGGTTCCTCTGGGGCCAACGTCCTGACTTTC.

This clonotype was detected a few times. This rearrangement joins TRBV6-1 to TRBJ2-2; D is unclear. The CDR3 is 14 amino acids. V was trimmed by 1 base and J by 5 bases, leaving 8 bases between them. Germline lookup yields CDR1 MNHNS and CDR2 SASEGT. CDR3: CASSEGVRTGELFF. CDR3 in DNA: TGTGCCAGCAGTGAAGGGGTGCGGACCGGGGAGCTGTTTTTT.

This clonotype was seen a handful of times. The chain links TRBV5-1 to TRBJ2-1, with D perhaps TRBD2 (6 bases). This CDR3 has 15 residues. V lost 4 bases and J lost 0, with 11 bases in between. CDR1 is SGHRS, CDR2 YFSETQ, per germline. CDR3 sequence reads: CASSPGDFSYNEQFF. In DNA, the CDR3 is TGCGCCAGCAGCCCGGGGGACTTCTCCTACAATGAGCAGTTCTTC.

The CDR3 spells CASSLVGRAMETQYF. The CDR3 bases are TGTGCCAGCAGTTTGGTCGGGAGGGCCATGGAGACCCAGTACTTC. The rearrangement joins TRBV12-3 or TRBV12-4 to TRBJ2-5; 8 nucleotides align to TRBD2. The V segment lost 3 bases and the J segment 5 bases; nucleotides outside the gene matches: 8. The CDR3 has 15 amino acids.

The chain is built from TRBV29-1 and TRBJ2-7, with 9 bases lining up with TRBD2. Germline values: CDR1 SQVTM, CDR2 ANQGSEA. V was clipped by 7 bases and J by 1 base; unmatched bases: 5. The CDR3 loop spans 13 amino acids. This CDR3 is CSALAGASYEQYF. For the CDR3, the DNA is TGCAGCGCTTTAGCGGGGGCATCCTACGAGCAGTACTTC.

This clonotype appeared many times. The chain combines TRBV7-3 with TRBJ2-7; TRBD2 aligns across 11 bases. With V trimmed by 3 bases and J by 2 bases, 6 bases remained unmatched. The CDR3 contains 16 residues. Per the germline V gene, CDR1 is SGHTA and CDR2 is FQGTGA. CDR3 amino acids: CASSLGLAADTYEQYF. The CDR3 DNA follows: TGTGCCAGCAGCTTGGGACTAGCGGCTGATACCTACGAGCAGTACTTC. Complete variable domain (other parts from reference TRBV7-3 and TRBJ2-7): GAGVSQTPSNKVTEKGKYVELRCDPISGHTALYWYRQSLGQGPEFLIYFQGTGAADDSGLPNDRFFAVRPEGSVSTLKIQRTERGDSAVYLCASSLGLAADTYEQYFGPGTRLTVT.

Comments on this clonotype: Possible read error: a much larger clone is one base away. This chain uses TRBV2 with TRBJ2-7; possibly TRBD1 for D (6 bases). The V end lost 4 bases, the J end lost 6 bases, and 10 bases lay between the germline ends. Germline-derived CDR1 and CDR2 are SNHLY and FYNNEI. This CDR3 comprises 12 residues. As DNA, the CDR3 is TGTGCCAGCAGTGGCGACAGGAGCGAGCAGTACTTC. Translated: CASSGDRSEQYF.

The chain links TRBV7-6 to TRBJ2-5; 7 bases agree with TRBD2. The J call may be faulty, since TRBJ2-1 better matches the DNA end. The CDR3 length is 14 residues. Germline CDR1 and CDR2: SGHVS and FNYEAQ. The CDR3 DNA is TGTGCCAGCAGGGGACTATCCCCAAACAATGAGCAGTTCTTC. Protein: CASRGLSPNNEQFF.